The clone carrying this T cell receptor beta chain was observed at least ten times. What it binds is not known. This record comes from a study of T-cell reconstitution after alpha-beta-depleted transplantation in children. The study, taken as a whole, reports: A year had passed since transplant, and T-cell counts and diversity by then came mostly from newly produced T cells.

Unique molecular identifiers were used in preparing the TCRbeta library. TCRdb processed the PCR reads anew with MiXCR; each CDR3 protein has one entry. Of around 190,000 distinct CDR3 sequences in the sample, roughly 7.1% were seen once. This CDR3 is 14 amino acids long. Germline CDR1 reads SGHTA; CDR2 reads FQGNSA. Trimming left V 1 base short and J 5 bases short, with 12 bases between. This sample comprised PBMCs, obtained before TCRalphabeta/CD19-depleted stem cell transplant. This clonotype was obtained from a boy aged 2 to 9 with acute lymphoblastic leukemia, due to receive a stem cell transplant. The V call is TRBV7-2, the J call TRBJ2-7, with a tentative D call TRBD2 (5 bases). The DNA of the CDR3 is TGTGCCAGCAGCTTAGTTGTAGCGTTGAACGAGCAGTACTTC. Translated: CASSLVVALNEQYF.